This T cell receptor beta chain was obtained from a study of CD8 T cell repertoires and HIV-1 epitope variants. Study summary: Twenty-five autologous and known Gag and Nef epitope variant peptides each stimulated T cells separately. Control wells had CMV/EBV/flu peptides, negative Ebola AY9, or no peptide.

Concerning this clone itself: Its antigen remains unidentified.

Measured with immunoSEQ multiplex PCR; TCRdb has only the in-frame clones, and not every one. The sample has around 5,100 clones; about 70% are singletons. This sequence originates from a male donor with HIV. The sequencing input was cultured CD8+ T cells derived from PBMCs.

DNA for the CDR3: TGTGCCAGCAGCTTGGGGACAGGGTCGAAAGGCTACACCTTC. It encodes CASSLGTGSKGYTF. The chain combines TRBV5-6 with TRBJ1-2; 8 nucleotides agree with TRBD1. The ends lost 0 bases at V and 8 bases at J; junction bases unmatched: 6. From germline, CDR1 is SGHDT and CDR2 YYEEEE. The CDR3 consists of 14 residues.